The T cell receptor beta chain described here comes from a study of cytomegalovirus exposure and HLA in healthy donors. Comment on this clone: Its specificity is unknown.

V was trimmed by 1 base and J by 0 bases, leaving 13 bases between them. The CDR3 length is 17 residues. The germline gives CDR1 SGHAT, CDR2 FQNNGV. The study, taken as a whole, reports: In a later analysis, the majority of CMV-associated beta chains seemingly showed HLA restriction. Sequence variants that were highly shared formed a cluster that was likely a sequencing artifact. Presence/absence analyses assumed roughly uniform sequencing depth across donors.

13 Jbeta primers and 60 Vbeta primers were used for the PCR. The table came from immunoSEQ multiplex PCR; TCRdb's copy has only in-frame clones and leaves some out. The sample comprises approximately 250,000 clones, roughly 73% of which are singletons, and more than 0.45% rests with the top ten. The sequence came from a boy aged 5-17 years in good health and CMV-seronegative. The gene calls are TRBV11-2 and TRBJ1-5; D not certain. The sample was PBMCs. CDR3 DNA: TGTGCCAGCAGCTTAGGTAACAGTTTATTTAGCAATCAGCCCCAGCATTTT. This translates into CASSLGNSLFSNQPQHF.